This T cell receptor (beta chain) was profiled in a study of cytomegalovirus exposure and HLA in healthy donors. Assay used: immunoSEQ multiplex PCR; TCRdb lists only in-frame clones, some missing. The table lists some 87,000 clones, 96% of them singletons. About this clone itself: Its antigen is unidentified.

While the first cohort had 700 or so subjects, the donors belonged to the separate validation cohort of over a hundred subjects. Study-wide points: Subsequent analysis revealed that first-cohort TCR clusters tended to co-occur in the 130 or so validation repertoires. Three chains linked to CMV were shown in vitro to be specific for CMV antigens. Despite most TCR sequences being rare, some public TCRs occurred in many donors.

With 6 bases removed from V and 3 bases from J, the gap between germline ends came to 17 bases. From germline, CDR1 is MNHNY and CDR2 SVGAGI (reference sequence). The CDR3 covers 15 residues. The origin of this receptor is a woman between 18 and 29 years old in good health and CMV-seronegative. J is TRBJ1-1 and V is TRBV6-6; TRBD1 might be the D (6 bases). The specimen was PBMCs. This chain's CDR3 is CASSPRGRSDTEAFF. Written as DNA, the CDR3 is TGTGCCAGCAGCCCCAGGGGACGGTCGGACACTGAAGCTTTCTTT.